The T cell receptor beta chain under discussion was sequenced for a study of blood T cell repertoires in COVID-19. In the study overall: T cells, B-cell-depleted T cells, or PBMCs provided the cDNA or gDNA that served as material.

Per germline, CDR1 MNHEY and CDR2 SVGEGT. This CDR3 region has 14 residues. Trimming removed 4 bases from V and 4 bases from J, with 13 bases in between. Here immunoSEQ multiplex PCR was the method, and the copy in TCRdb shows in-frame clones only, minus some. Of 150,000 to 200,000 clones listed, about nine tenths are singletons. This clone was picked up a small number of times. Donors of Cohort 3 who recovered were those that had two negative PCRs, clearance, or symptom resolution. The receptor was isolated from a woman younger than 30 who had recovered from COVID-19. The sequenced sample was PBMCs or T cells enriched from blood (not recorded which). V and J are TRBV6-2 or TRBV6-3 and TRBJ1-1; D might be TRBD1 (6 bases). CDR3 in DNA: TGTGCCAGCAGTTTAGATTCAGGGGTCACTGAAGCTTTCTTT. Protein product: CASSLDSGVTEAFF.